This is a list of T cell receptor beta chains from one sample in a study of a mutant IDH1 vaccine in newly diagnosed glioma. Sequencing used immunoSEQ multiplex PCR; TCRdb keeps in-frame clones, though not all of them. The sample carries 50,000 or so clones, approximately 78% recorded once. The antigens for these receptors are not known. Sequenced here: PBMCs, sampled from a glioma patient whose treatment included an IDH1 peptide vaccine. These TCRs come from a woman aged 40 to 50 with glioma. Each CDR3 is given with its conserved first and last residue. A D gene is named only where the DNA matches it firmly. A row's size may be missing; if present it is once, few, many or a size class.

j_call clone_size d_call v_call cdr3_aa cdr3_nt
TRBJ1-5 few - TRBV7-9 CASSLSSNQPQHF TGTGCCAGCAGCTTATCCAGCAATCAGCCCCAGCATTTT
TRBJ1-1 - TRBD1 TRBV6-1 CASSVNRGRTEAFF TGTGCCAGCAGTGTAAACAGGGGAAGAACTGAAGCTTTCTTT
TRBJ2-7 - - TRBV5-1 CASSLGGTVYEQYF TGCGCCAGCAGCTTGGGCGGGACAGTCTACGAGCAGTACTTC
TRBJ1-6 - - TRBV2 CASRGEVGGNSPLHF TGTGCCAGCAGGGGAGAGGTTGGGGGTAATTCACCCCTCCACTTT
TRBJ1-1 once TRBD1 TRBV5-4 CASRTQTGKNTEAFF TGTGCCAGCAGAACCCAGACAGGGAAGAACACTGAAGCTTTCTTT
TRBJ2-3 - TRBD2 TRBV5-1 CASSLEDLAGTDTQYF TGCGCCAGCAGCTTGGAGGATCTAGCGGGCACAGATACGCAGTATTTT
TRBJ2-1 few TRBD2 TRBV6-1 CASSEVAGGVYNEQFF TGTGCCAGCAGTGAAGTAGCGGGGGGGGTCTACAATGAGCAGTTCTTC
TRBJ2-7 - TRBD1 TRBV5-5 CASSWETGRPYEQYF TGTGCCAGCAGCTGGGAGACAGGGCGGCCCTACGAGCAGTACTTC
TRBJ1-4 - - TRBV2 CASSERGGENEKLFF TGTGCCAGCAGTGAAAGGGGGGGAGAAAATGAAAAACTGTTTTTT
TRBJ1-1 - - TRBV6-5 CASSYAGARTEAFF TGTGCCAGCAGTTATGCGGGGGCAAGGACTGAAGCTTTCTTT
TRBJ2-1 - TRBD1 TRBV2 CASSRLTGSGQFF TGTGCCAGCAGCCGATTGACAGGGTCGGGGCAGTTCTTC
TRBJ1-5 medium-sized - TRBV25-1 CASSESAGFSNQPQHF TGTGCCAGCAGTGAATCGGCAGGATTTAGCAATCAGCCCCAGCATTTT
TRBJ1-2 - - TRBV18 CASSLGRTYGYTF TGTGCCAGCTCACTGGGACGGACCTATGGCTACACCTTC
TRBJ2-3 - TRBD2 TRBV2 CATQGLALADTQYF TGTGCCACACAAGGACTAGCCCTGGCAGATACGCAGTATTTT
TRBJ2-1 few - TRBV18 CASSPGLSSYNEQFF TGTGCCAGCTCACCGGGGCTCAGCTCCTACAATGAGCAGTTCTTC
TRBJ2-7 - - TRBV19 CASSILGGYEQYF TGTGCCAGTAGTATATTAGGGGGCTACGAGCAGTACTTC
TRBJ1-5 - - TRBV5-5 CASSLSRVVQPQHF TGTGCCAGCAGCTTGTCCAGGGTAGTGCAGCCCCAGCATTTT
TRBJ1-1 - TRBD1 TRBV27 CASSLHGQGALGYTEAFF TGTGCCAGCAGTTTACATGGACAGGGGGCGCTGGGCTACACTGAAGCTTTCTTT
TRBJ2-4 - - TRBV9 CASSPGEGLAKNIQYF TGTGCCAGCAGCCCAGGGGAGGGACTAGCCAAAAACATTCAGTACTTC
TRBJ1-5 - - TRBV6-5 CASSYSDSGNQPQHF TGTGCCAGCAGTTACTCGGACAGCGGTAATCAGCCCCAGCATTTT
TRBJ1-1 - TRBD1 TRBV19 CASSIGQAHEAFF TGTGCCAGTAGTATCGGACAGGCTCATGAAGCTTTCTTT
TRBJ2-7 - - TRBV7-9 CASSPQTYEQYF TGTGCCAGCAGCCCGCAAACATACGAGCAGTACTTC
TRBJ2-3 - TRBD2 TRBV30 CASTALAGGNTQYF TGTGCCTCCACGGCACTAGCGGGGGGAAATACGCAGTATTTT
TRBJ1-1 - TRBD1 TRBV7-3 CASSLITGGEAFF TGTGCCAGCAGCCTTATTACAGGGGGGGAAGCTTTCTTT
TRBJ1-3 - TRBD1 TRBV29-1 CSVETGTGNTIYF TGCAGCGTTGAGACAGGGACTGGAAACACCATATATTTT
TRBJ1-2 - - TRBV4-2 CASSQEGGWGGYTF TGTGCCAGCAGCCAAGAGGGGGGGTGGGGCGGCTACACCTTC